Following are 30 T cell receptor beta chains from one sample sequenced in a study of immune heterogeneity within non-small cell lung tumors. Template material for each sample was 500 to 600 ng of bulk tumor genomic DNA. In surgery, several biopsies were collected from each primary tumor at widely spaced sites. Those enrolled were patients newly diagnosed with untreated non-small cell lung cancer and undergoing curative surgery. Multiplex PCR (32 V and 13 J primers) was used to amplify the TCR beta CDR3. Using its own MiXCR run on the multiplex PCR reads, TCRdb lists one record per CDR3 protein. In the table there are over 1,500 distinct CDR3 sequences, 48% of which are singletons. The material sequenced was lung tumor tissue. These TCRs come from a man aged 55 to 70 with non-small cell lung cancer.

The rearrangement uses TRBV4-2 and TRBJ2-7; D uncertain. V was trimmed by 3 bases and J by 0 bases, leaving 12 bases between them. The germline V gene has CDR1 LGHNA and CDR2 YNFKEQ. The CDR3 runs 15 residues. CDR3 sequence reads: CASSQDYGGSYEQYF. The CDR3 coding sequence is TGTGCCAGCAGCCAGGATTATGGCGGCTCCTACGAGCAGTACTTC.

This sequence joins TRBV7-9 and TRBJ2-6; the D gene is possibly TRBD1 (6 bases). The germline V gene encodes CDR1 SEHNR and CDR2 FQNEAQ (reference sequence). This CDR3 region has 16 residues. Trimming removed 5 bases from V and 4 bases from J, with 15 bases in between. The CDR3 DNA follows: TGTGCCAGCAGCCCCGATACAGGGTCCGGGGCCAACGTCCTGACTTTC. Protein product: CASSPDTGSGANVLTF. Filled out from reference TRBV7-9 and TRBJ2-6, the complete variable domain reads DTGVSQNPRHKITKRGQNVTFRCDPISEHNRLYWYRQTLGQGPEFLTYFQNEAQLEKSRLLSDRFSAERPKGSFSTLEIQRTEQGDSAMYLCASSPDTGSGANVLTFGAGSRLTVL.

The V call is TRBV19, the J call TRBJ1-6; D remains ambiguous. From germline, CDR1 is LNHDA and CDR2 SQIVND (reference sequence). The V end lost 3 bases, the J end lost 7 bases, and 10 bases lay between the germline ends. The CDR3 is made up of 14 amino acids. As DNA, the CDR3 is TGTGCCAGTAGTATTGCAGGCGACAATTCACCCCTCCACTTT. Translating it yields CASSIAGDNSPLHF.

The genes are TRBV12-3 or TRBV12-4 and TRBJ2-4; 7 nucleotides align to TRBD2. After removal of 6 bases from V and 0 bases from J, the junction contained 8 bases not matched to a gene. The CDR3 consists of 16 residues. The CDR3 nucleotides read TGTGCCAGCAGACCTAGCGGAAAACTAGCCAAAAACATTCAGTACTTC. This sequence encodes CASRPSGKLAKNIQYF.

This clonotype appeared once. The chain employs TRBV7-9 and TRBJ2-2, with 7 bases fitting TRBD1. From germline, CDR1 is SEHNR and CDR2 FQNEAQ (reference sequence). The CDR3 has 16 amino acids. The junction had 8 bases not matched to a gene; V was cut back by 6 bases and J by 1 base. In nucleotides, the CDR3 is TGTGCCAGCAGACGAGGGGGCAGCCTGAACACCGGGGAGCTGTTTTTT. Its translation is CASRRGGSLNTGELFF.

This clonotype has just a few counts. The J gene is TRBJ1-1, the V gene TRBV5-5; TRBD1 might be the D (6 bases). CDR3 length: 17 amino acids. Germline V lookup: CDR1 SGHKS, CDR2 YYEKEE (reference sequence). Deletions cut 2 bases from V and 0 bases from J, with 17 bases between. In DNA form, the CDR3 reads TGTGCCAGCAGCTTATTCCCAGGGGACCTCATGAACACTGAAGCTTTCTTT. The encoded protein is CASSLFPGDLMNTEAFF. The full variable domain, rest sourced from reference TRBV5-5 and TRBJ1-1, is DAGVTQSPTHLIKTRGQQVTLRCSPISGHKSVSWYQQVLGQGPQFIFQYYEKEERGRGNFPDRFSARQFPNYSSELNVNALLLGDSALYLCASSLFPGDLMNTEAFFGQGTRLTVV.

This rearrangement joins TRBV11-3 to TRBJ2-7, with 12 bases that match TRBD2. Germline CDR1 reads SGHNT; CDR2 reads YENEEA. The CDR3 extends over 16 amino acids. Germline trimming cut 6 bases from V and 2 bases from J; bases unmatched to any gene: 8. CDR3: CASRPELAGGPYEQYV. CDR3 nucleotide sequence: TGTGCCAGCAGACCAGAACTAGCGGGAGGCCCCTACGAGCAGTACGTC.

This clonotype came up a few times. The chain recombines TRBV7-9 with TRBJ1-2; no clear D gene. The germline V and J ends were trimmed by 5 bases and 1 base, with 8 bases remaining between them. This CDR3 has 13 amino acids. Per the germline V gene, CDR1 is SEHNR and CDR2 is FQNEAQ (reference sequence). The CDR3 nucleotides are TGTGCCAGCAGCAAAGGGAGTAACTATGGCTACACCTTC. This translates into CASSKGSNYGYTF.

This clonotype was seen a few times. The rearrangement links TRBV11-2 to TRBJ2-1; perhaps TRBD1 as D (5 bases). Germline loops: CDR1 SGHAT, CDR2 FQNNGV. Trimming shortened V by 0 bases and J by 8 bases, and 8 bases separated the two germline ends. The CDR3 has 13 amino acids. CDR3 loop: CASSLERGDEQFF. CDR3 coding DNA: TGTGCCAGCAGCTTAGAAAGGGGCGATGAGCAGTTCTTC.

The chain is built from TRBV6-2 or TRBV6-3 and TRBJ1-5; D gene unclear. From germline, CDR1 is MNHEY and CDR2 SVGEGT. The CDR3 extends over 14 amino acids. V lost 1 base and J 5 bases, leaving 9 bases between the germline ends. The CDR3 here is CASSYFFLDQPQHF. DNA of the CDR3: TGTGCCAGCAGTTACTTTTTTTTGGATCAGCCCCAGCATTTT.

The V and J genes are TRBV2 and TRBJ2-1; no reliable D call. V shed 9 bases and J shed 10 bases, with 16 bases lying between them. This CDR3 region has 12 residues. CDR1 and CDR2 (germline): SNHLY, FYNNEI. The CDR3 here is CASIGPLGEQFF. The CDR3 bases are TGTGCCAGTATTGGACCCCTCGGGGAGCAGTTCTTC.

The CDR3 is CASSQGLVVATEQFF. CDR3 coding DNA: TGTGCCAGCAGCCAAGGGTTAGTGGTGGCGACTGAGCAGTTCTTC. The gene calls are TRBV4-2 and TRBJ2-4; D unresolved. With the DNA end fitting TRBJ2-1 better, the J assignment may be wrong. The germline V gene has CDR1 LGHNA and CDR2 YNFKEQ. The CDR3 sequence is 15 residues long.

The chain carries TRBV9 and TRBJ2-2; tentative D call: TRBD2 (6 bases). Germline V gene sequence: CDR1 SGDLS, CDR2 YYNGEE. The CDR3 covers 16 residues. V was pared by 0 bases and J by 2 bases, with 11 bases between. CDR3 in amino acids: CASSVDGGKNTGELFF. DNA for the CDR3: TGTGCCAGCAGCGTAGATGGCGGGAAAAACACCGGGGAGCTGTTTTTT.

This clonotype was observed a few times. The chain joins TRBV7-9 to TRBJ1-1, with TRBD1 as a possible D gene (6 bases). The CDR3 has 14 residues. Germline V gene lookup returns CDR1 SEHNR and CDR2 FQNEAQ (reference sequence). Trimming shortened V by 5 bases and J by 6 bases, and 16 bases separated the two germline ends. In DNA form, the CDR3 reads TGTGCCAGCAGCGTCCTAGGGGGGAAGCCTGAAGCTTTCTTT. As protein: CASSVLGGKPEAFF.

This clonotype is termed large (0.1 to 1%). The chain links TRBV24-1 to TRBJ1-5; TRBD1 agrees at 7 bases. CDR1 is KGHDR and CDR2 is SFDVKD in the germline V gene. V lost 10 bases to trimming and J lost 4 bases; unmatched junction nucleotides: 12. The CDR3 runs 15 residues. Here the CDR3 DNA reads TGTGCCACTTCCAATTCAGGGGGAAGAAATCAGCCCCAGCATTTT. It is translated as CATSNSGGRNQPQHF.

This clonotype is large by share. The chain recombines TRBV5-1 with TRBJ1-6; 10 bases map to TRBD1. The CDR3 has 18 residues. Trimming took 0 bases from V and 7 from J; bases not matched to a gene: 10. Germline CDR1 is SGHRS and CDR2 is YFSETQ. CDR3 protein: CASSLGTDRGFRNSPLHF. CDR3 DNA: TGCGCCAGCAGCTTGGGGACGGACAGGGGGTTCAGGAATTCACCCCTCCACTTT.

A few counts support this clonotype. The rearrangement joins TRBV3-1 to TRBJ1-1, with D unclear. This CDR3 contains 14 residues. Germline CDR1 reads LGHDT; CDR2 reads YNNKEL (reference sequence). V dropped 3 bases and J dropped 5 bases, with 13 bases sitting between them. The CDR3: CASSHRRVRTEAFF. The CDR3 nucleotides are TGTGCCAGCAGCCATCGCCGAGTGAGGACTGAAGCTTTCTTT.

The V gene is TRBV7-9, the J gene TRBJ2-6, with a possible D match to TRBD1 (5 bases). The CDR3 is 18 amino acids. Trimming took off 2 bases at V and 1 base at J, with 15 bases between the two ends. Germline values: CDR1 SEHNR, CDR2 FQNEAQ (reference sequence). The CDR3 region is CASSLRAGWVSGANVLTF. The CDR3 nucleotides read TGTGCCAGCAGCTTACGAGCAGGGTGGGTTTCTGGGGCCAACGTCCTGACTTTC. The full variable domain, in which reference TRBV7-9 and TRBJ2-6 provide the parts outside the CDR3, is DTGVSQNPRHKITKRGQNVTFRCDPISEHNRLYWYRQTLGQGPEFLTYFQNEAQLEKSRLLSDRFSAERPKGSFSTLEIQRTEQGDSAMYLCASSLRAGWVSGANVLTFGAGSRLTVL.

V and J are TRBV6-4 and TRBJ2-7; maybe TRBD2 (6 bases). The CDR3 has 10 residues. Germline lookup yields CDR1 MRHNA and CDR2 SNTAGT. The CDR3 loop is CSGVVYEQYV. The CDR3 DNA reads TGTTCGGGAGTGGTTTACGAGCAGTACGTC.

By sample share, this clonotype is large. The rearrangement uses TRBV6-1 and TRBJ1-2; perhaps TRBD1 as D (5 bases). Germline assignment: CDR1 MNHNS and CDR2 SASEGT. The CDR3 spans 14 residues. V was trimmed by 8 bases and J by 5 bases, leaving 18 bases between them. CDR3 DNA sequence: TGTGCCAGCGGCGGGGGTGGGAGACCTTATGGCTACACCTTC. This sequence encodes CASGGGGRPYGYTF.

This clonotype showed up just once. CDR3 coding DNA: TGTGCCAGCAGTTTTCAGGGAGGGGGAAACACCATATATTTT. Protein product: CASSFQGGGNTIYF. The chain joins TRBV12-3 or TRBV12-4 to TRBJ1-3; TRBD1 might be the D (5 bases). With 3 bases removed from V and 4 bases from J, the gap between germline ends came to 10 bases. The CDR3 extends over 14 amino acids.

V is TRBV6-4 and J is TRBJ1-1; a weak D match, TRBD1 (5 bases). The length of the CDR3 is 21 residues. V lost 2 bases to trimming and J lost 5 bases, with 33 bases between them. Germline loops: CDR1 MRHNA, CDR2 SNTAGT. This CDR3 is CASSDIKTVQGNDDLGTEAFF. The CDR3 DNA is TGTGCCAGCAGTGACATCAAGACGGTCCAGGGAAATGACGATTTAGGAACTGAAGCTTTCTTT.

The chain combines TRBV6-2 or TRBV6-3 with TRBJ2-3, with 7 positions matching TRBD2. This CDR3 is built from 18 residues. The germline CDR1 and CDR2 sequences are MNHEY and SVGEGT. V dropped 10 bases and J dropped 6; count of bases not matched to a gene: 25. The CDR3 DNA reads TGTGCCATATCCAGAGAATTGGGAGGGCCGGGGTTCGCGGATACGCAGTATTTT. It is translated as CAISRELGGPGFADTQYF.

This clonotype was observed a handful of times. DNA of the CDR3: TGTGCCACCAGCAGAGATTGGTCTGGGGCCAACGTCCTGACTTTC. Its protein product is CATSRDWSGANVLTF. The chain carries TRBV15 and TRBJ2-6; no reliable D call. The CDR3 has 15 residues. Deletions cut 0 bases from V and 1 base from J, with 4 bases between. Looked up from germline, CDR1 is LNHNV and CDR2 is YYDKDF (reference sequence).

The chain uses TRBV12-3 or TRBV12-4 and TRBJ1-5; D remains ambiguous. Between the trimmed V and J ends, which lost 5 bases and 0 bases, there was a span of 11 bases. The CDR3 spans 15 residues. As DNA, the CDR3 is TGTGCCAGCAGTACCGACATAATTAGCAATCAGCCCCAGCATTTT. Its translation: CASSTDIISNQPQHF.

This sequence joins TRBV11-2 and TRBJ1-4, with TRBD1 as a possible D gene (5 bases). Between the trimmed V and J ends, which lost 4 bases and 6 bases, there was a span of 18 bases. Germline V gives CDR1 SGHAT, CDR2 FQNNGV. CDR3 length: 16 residues. CDR3 amino acids: CASSYLFGAGDEKLFF. The CDR3 nucleotides read TGTGCCAGCAGCTACTTATTTGGGGCGGGGGATGAAAAACTGTTTTTT.

This clonotype has just one count. This chain joins TRBV14 and TRBJ2-7, with D unclear. The CDR3 totals 13 residues. CDR1 and CDR2 from the germline V gene are SGHDN and FVKESK. The V and J ends lost 0 bases and 2 bases respectively, with 5 bases between them. The CDR3 loop reads CASSQDSTYEQYF. In nucleotides, the CDR3 is TGTGCCAGCAGCCAAGACTCCACCTACGAGCAGTACTTC.

The CDR3 nucleotides are TGTGCCAGCAGTGAAGTCCCGACAGGGGCGGATGGCTACACCTTC. It is translated as CASSEVPTGADGYTF. The rearrangement uses TRBV2 and TRBJ1-2; 8 bases fit TRBD1. V trimming: 1 base; J trimming: 6 bases; junction bases outside the gene matches: 7. Per the germline V gene, CDR1 is SNHLY and CDR2 is FYNNEI. The CDR3 sequence is 15 residues long.

The chain carries TRBV20-1 and TRBJ1-5, with 8 nucleotides matching TRBD1. Trimming cost V 1 base and J 2 bases; bases outside gene matches: 10. The CDR3 loop spans 17 amino acids. From germline, CDR1 is DFQATT and CDR2 SNEGSKA (reference sequence). CDR3 region: CSARGMNPTGGNQPQHF. CDR3 coding DNA: TGCAGTGCTAGAGGAATGAATCCGACAGGGGGCAATCAGCCCCAGCATTTT.

A few counts support this clonotype. The J gene is TRBJ2-3, the V gene TRBV11-2, with D unclear. Germline CDR1 and CDR2: SGHAT and FQNNGV. The ends were cut back, 3 bases at V and 4 bases at J, with 8 bases in the middle. The length of the CDR3 is 13 residues. The CDR3 loop is CASSFFDADTQYF. The CDR3, as DNA: TGTGCCAGCAGCTTTTTTGACGCAGATACGCAGTATTTT.